Presented here are 11 T cell receptor beta chains from one specimen sequenced in a study of blood T cell repertoires in COVID-19. Some clones are missing from TCRdb's copy, which holds only in-frame ones; the method was immunoSEQ multiplex PCR. This sample yields 85,000 to 100,000 clones, of which about 76% are seen a single time; about a quarter belongs to the top ten. Specimen: peripheral blood. The source is a human donor in a cohort sampled during active COVID-19.

This chain joins TRBV28 and TRBJ2-1, with 10 bases that match TRBD2. The V and J ends lost 5 bases and 9 bases, in that order; junction bases with no gene match: 16. The germline CDR1 and CDR2 sequences are MDHEN and SYDVKM. This CDR3 is 17 amino acids long. Written as DNA, the CDR3 is TGTGCCAGCAGTCCTGGGCTAGCGGGAGAAGATTGGGGTGAGCAGTTCTTC. It is translated as CASSPGLAGEDWGEQFF.

The rearrangement uses TRBV7-8 and TRBJ2-2; D not certain. The CDR3 consists of 13 residues. Germline assignment: CDR1 SGHVS and CDR2 FQNEAQ. Between the trimmed V and J ends, which lost 5 bases and 6 bases, there was a span of 10 bases. The CDR3 nucleotides read TGTGCCAGCAGCCCAGACGCGGCCGGGGAGCTGTTTTTT. As protein: CASSPDAAGELFF. Combining the CDR3 with reference TRBV7-8 and TRBJ2-2 gives the whole variable domain GAGVSQSPRYKVAKRGQDVALRCDPISGHVSLFWYQQALGQGPEFLTYFQNEAQLDKSGLPSDRFFAERPEGSVSTLKIQRTQQEDSAVYLCASSPDAAGELFFGEGSRLTVL.

The chain couples TRBV6-5 to TRBJ2-7; 8 positions match TRBD2. Germline lookup yields CDR1 MNHEY and CDR2 SVGAGI. The V and J ends lost 6 bases and 7 bases, in that order; junction bases with no gene match: 8. The CDR3 sequence is 13 residues long. CDR3 sequence: CASRGAGVGEQYF. The CDR3 DNA sequence: TGTGCCAGCAGGGGAGCGGGAGTGGGTGAGCAGTACTTC.

With regard to this clone: Sequence at one end of the junction differs from germline and may be a read error. V usage is TRBV7-7 and J usage is TRBJ2-5; 7 bases agree with TRBD1. The CDR3 is made up of 14 amino acids. Germline CDR1 and CDR2: SSHAT and FNYEAQ (reference sequence). The CDR3 DNA reads TGTGCTAGCAGCTCACTAGGGACAGACGAGACCCAGTACTTC. Its translation is CASSSLGTDETQYF.

This rearrangement joins TRBV19 to TRBJ2-1, with TRBD2 identical over 9 bases. The germline CDR1 and CDR2 sequences are LNHDA and SQIVND (reference sequence). This CDR3 spans 15 amino acids. Trimming took 4 bases from V and 7 from J; bases not matched to a gene: 8. Here the CDR3 DNA reads TGTGCCAGTAGTAAATTAGCGGGAGAGCGGAATGAGCAGTTCTTC. Its protein product is CASSKLAGERNEQFF.

This chain connects TRBV10-2 to TRBJ2-1; D is ambiguous. Trimming removed 4 bases at V and 3 bases at J, with 10 bases between. The CDR3 has 14 residues. Germline V gives CDR1 WSHSY, CDR2 SAAADI. The CDR3: CASSGSSRYNEQFF. CDR3 nucleotides: TGCGCCAGCAGTGGGTCTAGTCGCTACAATGAGCAGTTCTTC.

V is TRBV5-1 and J is TRBJ2-3; 10 nucleotides match TRBD2. Germline loops: CDR1 SGHRS, CDR2 YFSETQ. V trimming: 0 bases; J trimming: 2 bases; junction bases outside the gene matches: 6. There are 17 residues in the CDR3. The CDR3 DNA is TGCGCCAGCAGCTTGGTGGCTAGCGGGAGACCCACAGATACGCAGTATTTT. Protein product: CASSLVASGRPTDTQYF. Together with reference TRBV5-1 and TRBJ2-3, the CDR3 gives the full variable domain: KAGVTQTPRYLIKTRGQQVTLSCSPISGHRSVSWYQQTPGQGLQFLFEYFSETQRNKGNFPGRFSGRQFSNSRSEMNVSTLELGDSALYLCASSLVASGRPTDTQYFGPGTRLTVL.

The genes are TRBV5-1 and TRBJ2-7; possible D gene TRBD2, 7 bases. V shed 2 bases and J shed 2 bases, with 14 bases lying between them. Per germline, CDR1 SGHRS and CDR2 YFSETQ. This CDR3 comprises 15 residues. CDR3 amino acids: CASSLQGLQTYEQYF. The CDR3 region has the DNA TGCGCCAGCAGCTTACAGGGACTACAAACCTACGAGCAGTACTTC.

The rearrangement joins TRBV5-4 to TRBJ2-5; 14 bases agree with TRBD2. The length of the CDR3 is 16 residues. CDR1 and CDR2 (germline): SGHNT, YYREEE (reference sequence). With 2 bases clipped from V and 4 bases from J, the junction kept 4 bases outside the gene matches. CDR3 sequence: CASSFPGLAGVETQYF. The CDR3 DNA follows: TGTGCCAGCAGCTTTCCGGGACTAGCGGGAGTAGAGACCCAGTACTTC.

The chain employs TRBV7-8 and TRBJ2-7, with TRBD2 identical over 10 bases. CDR1 and CDR2 (germline): SGHVS, FQNEAQ. Losses at the gene ends were 0 bases for V and 6 bases for J; bases not matched to a gene: 11. The CDR3 runs to 17 residues. The CDR3 is CASSLAGVELAGIEQYF. In DNA form, the CDR3 reads TGTGCCAGCAGCTTAGCCGGAGTGGAACTAGCGGGAATCGAGCAGTACTTC.

There are many counts of this clone. V is TRBV4-2 and J is TRBJ1-2; no clear D. Deletions cut 0 bases from V and 4 bases from J, with 18 bases between. Germline V gene lookup returns CDR1 LGHNA and CDR2 YNFKEQ. The CDR3 is made up of 17 amino acids. The CDR3 protein is CASSQEKTRETVYGYTF. Here the CDR3 DNA reads TGTGCCAGCAGCCAAGAAAAAACCCGGGAAACAGTCTATGGCTACACCTTC.